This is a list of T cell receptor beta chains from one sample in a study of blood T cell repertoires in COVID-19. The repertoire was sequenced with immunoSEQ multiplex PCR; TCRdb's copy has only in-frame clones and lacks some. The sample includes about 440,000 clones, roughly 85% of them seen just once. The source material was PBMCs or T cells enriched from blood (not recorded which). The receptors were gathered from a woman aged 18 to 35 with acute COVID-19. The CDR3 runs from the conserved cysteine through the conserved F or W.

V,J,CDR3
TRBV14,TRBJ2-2,CASSLREANTGELFF
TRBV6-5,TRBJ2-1,CASLAGANNEQFF
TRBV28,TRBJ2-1,CASSFFDRGPNEQFF
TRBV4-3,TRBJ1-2,CASSQGDRGIGGYTF
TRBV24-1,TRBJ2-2,CATSAPGTSGRTILTGELFF
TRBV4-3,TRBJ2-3,CASSQVSQPSTDTQYF
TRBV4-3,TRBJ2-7,CASSQGTSVYEQYF
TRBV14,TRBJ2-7,CASSRRGGSVEQYF
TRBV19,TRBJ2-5,CASSKRGLAGVETQYF
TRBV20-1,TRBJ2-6,CSASAAGANVLTF
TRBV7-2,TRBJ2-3,CASSLALWLAGYSTDTQYF
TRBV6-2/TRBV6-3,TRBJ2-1,CASNPPGTPGTEQFF
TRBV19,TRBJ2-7,CASRGRQGGEQYF
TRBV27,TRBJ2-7,CASAILGSEQYF
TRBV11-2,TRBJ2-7,CASSLDPGGSYEQYF
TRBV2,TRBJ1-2,CASSVEVNYGYTF
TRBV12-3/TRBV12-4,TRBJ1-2,CASSSQVYGYTF
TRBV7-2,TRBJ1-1,CASSWTGLSSEAFF
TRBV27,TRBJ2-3,CASSATLAGGTDTQYF
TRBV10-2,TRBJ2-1,CASSRGRAYNEQFF
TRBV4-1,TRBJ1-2,CASSQVQSGRVVGYTF
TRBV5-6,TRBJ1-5,CASSLTGMSNQPQHF
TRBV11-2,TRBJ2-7,CASSPSNKPYEQYF
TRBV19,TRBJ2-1,CASSDRVDEQFF
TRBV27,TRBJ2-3,CASALGQGVRTQYF
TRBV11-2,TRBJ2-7,CASSLEAVSEQYF
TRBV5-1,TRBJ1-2,CASSLGDRIYGYTF
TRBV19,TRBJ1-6,CASRPIDRGAEVPLHF
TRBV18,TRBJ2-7,CASATGNEQYF
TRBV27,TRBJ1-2,CASSKNRDSGYGYTF
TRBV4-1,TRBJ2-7,CASSQVQDSGRKRAYEQYF
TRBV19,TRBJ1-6,CASTSRQQSSYNSPLHF
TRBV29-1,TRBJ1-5,CSALGGDNQPQHF
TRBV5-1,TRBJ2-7,CASSLKYGQGGSYEQYF
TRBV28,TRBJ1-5,CASSFLQGSDQPQHF
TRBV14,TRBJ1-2,CASSREWGGYTF
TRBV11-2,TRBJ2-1,CASSSVTGINEQFF
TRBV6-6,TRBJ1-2,CASSDPGIYGYTF
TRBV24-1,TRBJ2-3,CATSGGGGPDTQYF
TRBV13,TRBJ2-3,CASSSPSGPRRGTDTQYF
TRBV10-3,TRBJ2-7,CATQIIAGSSYEQYF
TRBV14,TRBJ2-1,CASSLVGGTEQFF
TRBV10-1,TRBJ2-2,CASSRRTGHQTGELFF
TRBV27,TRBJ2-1,CASSLSGQGFNEQFF
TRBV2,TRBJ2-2,CASSLKTSGSTNTGELFF
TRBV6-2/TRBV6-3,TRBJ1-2,CASSQEGETSGYTF
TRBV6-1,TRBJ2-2,CASSEGATGELFF
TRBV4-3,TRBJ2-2,CASSQEGLAVGGELFF